The sequence of this T cell receptor beta chain was determined in a study of cytomegalovirus exposure and HLA in healthy donors. The PCR contained 60 Vbeta and 13 Jbeta primers. The assay was immunoSEQ multiplex PCR, and TCRdb's table has in-frame clones only and misses some. The sample holds 150,000 to 200,000 clones, about three quarters seen once. Note on this clone: Its target is unknown.

The CDR3 covers 15 residues. Per germline, CDR1 SGHRS and CDR2 YFSETQ. V was clipped by 4 bases and J by 10 bases; unmatched bases: 7. Regarding the study as a whole: The listing of roughly 160 TCR beta chains classed them as cytomegalovirus-associated. The dataset shows that most TCR sequences were rare, while some public TCRs occurred in many donors.

The V call is TRBV5-1, the J call TRBJ1-6; 11 nucleotides agree with TRBD1. Input material: PBMCs. The TCR comes from a woman between 50 and 59 years old in good health and CMV-seropositive. The CDR3 region has the DNA TGCGCCAGCAGCCCAGGACAGGGGGCACAGTCACCCCTCCACTTT. Amino acid sequence: CASSPGQGAQSPLHF.